These 32 T cell receptor beta chains originate from one sample sequenced in a study of T cells after yellow fever vaccination. Each CDR3 protein is one row after TCRdb ran MiXCR on the 5' RACE reads. The table lists approximately 150,000 distinct CDR3 sequences, 7.7% of them singletons. This specimen was CD4+ T cells sorted from PBMCs, taken 5 days after the yellow fever booster vaccination. The receptors were sampled from a man in his thirties or forties who received the YFV17D yellow fever vaccine.

This clonotype was seen repeatedly, ten times or more. This rearrangement joins TRBV15 to TRBJ2-3; the D gene is possibly TRBD1 (6 bases). The CDR3 runs to 17 residues. CDR1 and CDR2 from the germline V gene are LNHNV and YYDKDF (reference sequence). V was cut by 1 base and J by 3 bases, with 17 bases left in between. The CDR3, as DNA: TGTGCCACCAGCAGAGGAGACCAGGGGTGGCCTACAGATACGCAGTATTTT. Its translation: CATSRGDQGWPTDTQYF.

This clonotype was observed many times. The V and J genes are TRBV10-3 and TRBJ2-3, with unresolved D. Deletions cut 2 bases from V and 5 bases from J, with 8 bases between. Germline V gene sequence: CDR1 ENHRY, CDR2 SYGVKD. The CDR3 loop spans 13 amino acids. In nucleotides, the CDR3 is TGTGCCATCAGTGAGAACACGGGAGATACGCAGTATTTT. Residues: CAISENTGDTQYF.

The table lists this clonotype with many counts. V is TRBV19 and J is TRBJ2-1; D is unresolved. The CDR3 is made up of 12 amino acids. Looked up from germline, CDR1 is LNHDA and CDR2 is SQIVND (reference sequence). Trimming pared 5 bases from V and 6 bases from J, leaving 8 bases between. The CDR3: CASSLYTNEQFF. The CDR3 bases are TGTGCCAGTAGTCTATACACCAATGAGCAGTTCTTC.

Ten or more counts support this clonotype. The V call is TRBV12-3 or TRBV12-4, the J call TRBJ2-7; no firm D call. The CDR3 extends over 13 amino acids. V was pared by 3 bases and J by 5 bases, with 11 bases between. DNA for the CDR3: TGTGCCAGCAGTTTCGGATTGTACCACGAGCAGTACTTC. Encoded protein: CASSFGLYHEQYF.

At least ten counts were recorded for this clonotype. The V and J genes are TRBV28 and TRBJ2-7; 14 bases line up with TRBD2. After removal of 6 bases from V and 6 bases from J, the junction contained 7 bases not matched to a gene. The CDR3 consists of 15 residues. CDR1 is MDHEN, CDR2 SYDVKM, per germline. The CDR3, as DNA: TGTGCCAGCAGCAGCCGGGGACTAGCGGGAGTCGAGCAGTACTTC. It codes for CASSSRGLAGVEQYF. Variable domain in full (rest from reference TRBV28 and TRBJ2-7): DVKVTQSSRYLVKRTGEKVFLECVQDMDHENMFWYRQDPGLGLRLIYFSYDVKMKEKGDIPEGYSVSREKKERFSLILESASTNQTSMYLCASSSRGLAGVEQYFGPGTRLTVT.

This clonotype was observed at least ten times. The rearrangement links TRBV20-1 to TRBJ2-1, with D perhaps TRBD2 (6 bases). Trimming pared 1 base from V and 3 bases from J, leaving 16 bases between. Looked up from germline, CDR1 is DFQATT and CDR2 is SNEGSKA (reference sequence). The CDR3 is 16 amino acids. CDR3 in DNA: TGCAGTGCTAGAGCGGGCGGGACTGCTGGCTACAATGAGCAGTTCTTC. It translates to CSARAGGTAGYNEQFF.

This clonotype was seen a few times. The chain has TRBV5-4 and TRBJ2-3, with unresolved D. V was clipped by 2 bases and J by 8 bases, with 6 bases between them. The CDR3 runs 11 residues. Germline CDR1 SGHNT, CDR2 YYREEE (reference sequence). The CDR3 coding sequence is TGTGCCAGCAGCTTCCGGGCTACGCAGTATTTT. It yields the protein CASSFRATQYF.

This clonotype was observed many times. The gene calls are TRBV12-3 or TRBV12-4 and TRBJ2-7; 8 bases are a match to TRBD1. The junction had 6 bases not matched to a gene; V was cut back by 8 bases and J by 3 bases. This CDR3 has 13 amino acids. CDR3 DNA: TGTGCCAGCGGACAGGGTAAGGGCTACGAGCAGTACTTC. It is translated as CASGQGKGYEQYF.

This clonotype was seen repeatedly, ten times or more. V gene TRBV27 combines with J gene TRBJ2-7, with D perhaps TRBD2 (6 bases). The CDR3 length is 15 residues. Trimming pared 3 bases from V and 2 bases from J, leaving 14 bases between. The V gene's germline CDR1 is MNHEY and CDR2 SMNVEV (reference sequence). Written as DNA, the CDR3 is TGTGCCAGCAGTTTGGGACCCGGGAGTACCTACGAGCAGTACTTC. Translation: CASSLGPGSTYEQYF.

This clonotype was seen a few times. The J gene is TRBJ1-2, the V gene TRBV14; 7 bases are shared with TRBD1. Per the germline V gene, CDR1 is SGHDN and CDR2 is FVKESK. CDR3 size: 13 residues. V dropped 4 bases and J dropped 7; count of bases not matched to a gene: 6. CDR3 sequence reads: CASSLSGGSGYTF. The CDR3, as DNA: TGTGCCAGCAGCCTTTCAGGGGGAAGTGGCTACACCTTC.

This rearrangement joins TRBV7-2 to TRBJ2-5, with 7 bases fitting TRBD2. V dropped 5 bases and J dropped 10; count of bases not matched to a gene: 10. Germline CDR1 SGHTA, CDR2 FQGNSA. The CDR3 has 13 amino acids. CDR3 sequence: CASSAGVGRVQYF. The DNA of the CDR3 is TGTGCCAGCAGCGCGGGGGTCGGTAGGGTCCAGTACTTC.

This clonotype occurred many times. This rearrangement joins TRBV6-5 to TRBJ2-7; 9 bases map to TRBD2. After removal of 4 bases from V and 7 bases from J, the junction contained 8 bases not matched to a gene. CDR1 MNHEY and CDR2 SVGAGI come from the germline V gene. The CDR3 is 14 residues long. CDR3 protein: CASSSPGLAEEQYF. CDR3 in DNA: TGTGCCAGCAGTTCTCCGGGACTAGCCGAAGAGCAGTACTTC.

This clonotype was counted at least ten times. J is TRBJ1-5 and V is TRBV7-2; D uncertain. V was clipped by 4 bases and J by 8 bases, with 12 bases between them. The CDR3 covers 13 residues. Per germline, CDR1 SGHTA and CDR2 FQGNSA. This chain's CDR3 is CASSSSWSEPQHF. The CDR3 region has the DNA TGTGCCAGCAGCTCAAGCTGGAGTGAGCCCCAGCATTTT.

The V call is TRBV7-8, the J call TRBJ1-3; perhaps TRBD1 as D (6 bases). The CDR3 loop spans 16 amino acids. The germline V and J ends were trimmed by 5 bases and 8 bases, with 22 bases remaining between them. Germline V gene data show CDR1 as SGHVS and CDR2 as FQNEAQ. CDR3 nucleotides: TGTGCCAGCAGCCTCAGGGGCCACCACCGGCCGGACACCATATATTTT. As protein: CASSLRGHHRPDTIYF.

Ten or more counts support this clonotype. This sequence joins TRBV4-2 and TRBJ2-1, with 9 positions matching TRBD2. Per the germline V gene, CDR1 is LGHNA and CDR2 is YNFKEQ. This CDR3 is built from 15 residues. The V and J ends lost 1 base and 11 bases, in that order; junction bases with no gene match: 9. The CDR3 is CASSQGASGKDQQFF. The CDR3 nucleotides read TGTGCCAGCAGCCAAGGGGCTAGCGGGAAGGACCAGCAGTTCTTC.

This clonotype was seen ten or more times. The chain links TRBV18 to TRBJ1-2; D is uncertain. There are 15 residues in the CDR3. Per germline, CDR1 KGHSH and CDR2 LQKENI. The V and J ends lost 2 bases and 0 bases respectively, with 10 bases between them. CDR3: CASSPAPGTNYGYTF. In nucleotides, the CDR3 is TGTGCCAGCTCACCAGCCCCCGGGACTAACTATGGCTACACCTTC.

This clonotype was counted a few times. The junction departs from germline at one end; a sequencing error may be responsible. The J gene is TRBJ2-6, the V gene TRBV12-3 or TRBV12-4, with D possibly being TRBD1 (6 bases). This CDR3 spans 18 amino acids. This chain's CDR3 is CTSSLWGRGISGANVLTF. The CDR3 DNA sequence: TGTACCAGCAGTTTATGGGGCAGGGGAATCTCTGGGGCCAACGTCCTGACTTTC.

This clonotype appeared many times. The chain has TRBV10-3 and TRBJ2-1; 9 nucleotides align to TRBD1. Germline CDR1 reads ENHRY; CDR2 reads SYGVKD. The CDR3 runs 17 residues. V gave up 4 bases and J gave up 9 bases; unmatched junction bases: 16. The CDR3 reads CAISGGQGVIGFGEQFF. Here the CDR3 DNA reads TGTGCCATCAGTGGGGGACAGGGAGTGATTGGGTTCGGTGAGCAGTTCTTC.

This clonotype was found many times. The J gene is TRBJ2-7, the V gene TRBV6-2 or TRBV6-3; D ambiguous. The CDR3 is 11 amino acids. V gave up 6 bases and J gave up 8 bases, with 11 bases separating them. CDR1 is MNHEY, CDR2 SVGEGT, per germline. The CDR3 region is CASSDAPKQYF. DNA for the CDR3: TGTGCCAGCAGCGACGCCCCCAAGCAGTACTTC.

Concerning this clonotype: Just one base apart from a much larger clone, this may be a read error. The chain recombines TRBV28 with TRBJ2-1, with 9 positions matching TRBD1. The V and J ends lost 7 bases and 6 bases, in that order; junction bases with no gene match: 19. The CDR3 covers 18 residues. Germline V gene data show CDR1 as MDHEN and CDR2 as SYDVKM. CDR3 in DNA: TGTGCCAGCACTTTTGCTCGTCCGCGGACAGGGGTGGGCAATGAGCAGTTCTTC. As protein: CASTFARPRTGVGNEQFF. Together with reference TRBV28 and TRBJ2-1, the CDR3 gives the full variable domain: DVKVTQSSRYLVKRTGEKVFLECVQDMDHENMFWYRQDPGLGLRLIYFSYDVKMKEKGDIPEGYSVSREKKERFSLILESASTNQTSMYLCASTFARPRTGVGNEQFFGPGTRLTVL.

The table lists this clonotype with many counts. This chain uses TRBV20-1 with TRBJ2-7; D perhaps matches TRBD1 (6 bases). Trimming shortened V by 6 bases and J by 2 bases, and 14 bases separated the two germline ends. Germline V CDR1 and CDR2: DFQATT, SNEGSKA (reference sequence). The CDR3 runs to 13 residues. CDR3 DNA: TGCAGTGCCCGGACAGCACCCACCTACGAGCAGTACTTC. Residues: CSARTAPTYEQYF.

There are many counts of this clonotype. The J gene is TRBJ1-2, the V gene TRBV27, with 8 bases lining up with TRBD1. Trimming took 5 bases from V and 2 from J; bases not matched to a gene: 4. CDR1 MNHEY and CDR2 SMNVEV come from the germline V gene (reference sequence). This CDR3 has 14 residues. DNA of the CDR3: TGTGCCAGCAGTACACGGGACAGGAACTATGGCTACACCTTC. Translating gives CASSTRDRNYGYTF.

This clonotype was seen ten or more times. The J gene is TRBJ2-7, the V gene TRBV7-2; D uncertain. Trimming left V 2 bases short and J 0 bases short, with 14 bases between. CDR3 size: 16 residues. Germline CDR1 is SGHTA and CDR2 is FQGNSA. The CDR3 DNA sequence: TGTGCCAGCAGCTTATCCACCCAAATTCTCTCCTACGAGCAGTACTTC. It translates to CASSLSTQILSYEQYF.

Many counts were recorded for this clonotype. V usage is TRBV15 and J usage is TRBJ2-2; tentative D call: TRBD2 (5 bases). Trimming removed 5 bases from V and 3 bases from J, with 10 bases in between. CDR1 and CDR2 from the germline V gene are LNHNV and YYDKDF (reference sequence). The CDR3 has 14 residues. DNA for the CDR3: TGTGCCACCAGCGATCGGGGATACACCGGGGAGCTGTTTTTT. This sequence encodes CATSDRGYTGELFF. Full variable domain (outside the CDR3, taken from reference TRBV15 and TRBJ2-2): DAMVIQNPRYQVTQFGKPVTLSCSQTLNHNVMYWYQQKSSQAPKLLFHYYDKDFNNEADTPDNFQSRRPNTSFCFLDIRSPGLGDTAMYLCATSDRGYTGELFFGEGSRLTVL.

In its sample, this clonotype was seen many times. The CDR3 region is CASSPGGTGTSYNEQFF. The CDR3 DNA follows: TGCGCCAGCAGCCCAGGCGGGACGGGAACCTCCTACAATGAGCAGTTCTTC. J is TRBJ2-1 and V is TRBV5-1; D may be TRBD2 (6 bases). The CDR3 totals 17 residues. V was pared by 4 bases and J by 0 bases, with 17 bases between. In germline, CDR1 is SGHRS, CDR2 YFSETQ.

This clonotype was counted at least ten times. This chain connects TRBV18 to TRBJ2-5; 7 bases map to TRBD1. The germline V gene encodes CDR1 KGHSH and CDR2 LQKENI. Trimming took 2 bases from V and 4 from J; bases not matched to a gene: 4. The CDR3 is 14 residues long. CDR3 coding DNA: TGTGCCAGCTCACCATACACAGGGGCAGAGACCCAGTACTTC. It is translated as CASSPYTGAETQYF.

This clonotype was seen many times. This chain uses TRBV20-1 with TRBJ2-2, with D uncertain. This CDR3 region has 13 residues. The V gene's germline CDR1 is DFQATT and CDR2 SNEGSKA (reference sequence). Trimming shortened V by 1 base and J by 6 bases, and 9 bases separated the two germline ends. In DNA, the CDR3 is TGCAGTGCTAGAGCTCCGGGCCCCGGGGAGCTGTTTTTT. Protein: CSARAPGPGELFF.

In DNA form, the CDR3 reads TGCAGTGCTAGGCCTCCAGGGGGCGCAACCGGGGAGCTGTTTTTT. Residues: CSARPPGGATGELFF. The rearrangement uses TRBV20-1 and TRBJ2-2, with TRBD1 matching over 8 bases. CDR1 DFQATT and CDR2 SNEGSKA come from the germline V gene (reference sequence). CDR3 size: 15 residues. Trimming cost V 3 bases and J 5 bases; bases outside gene matches: 8.

This clonotype was seen many times. The V and J genes are TRBV7-2 and TRBJ2-3, with 7 bases identical to TRBD2. CDR1 and CDR2 from the germline V gene are SGHTA and FQGNSA. Trimming removed 0 bases from V and 3 bases from J; junction bases left unmatched: 3. This CDR3 is 15 amino acids long. The CDR3 DNA reads as TGTGCCAGCAGCTTAGCGACTAGCCCAACAGATACGCAGTATTTT. Its protein is CASSLATSPTDTQYF.

This clonotype was seen ten or more times. This chain uses TRBV7-2 with TRBJ2-3; D possibly corresponds to TRBD2 (6 bases). V was shortened by 5 bases and J by 2 bases, with 11 bases between the two germline ends. Germline CDR1 reads SGHTA; CDR2 reads FQGNSA. The CDR3 is 14 residues long. As DNA, the CDR3 is TGTGCCAGCAGCCGAGCGGGCCCCACAGATACGCAGTATTTT. Amino acids: CASSRAGPTDTQYF.

V and J are TRBV3-1 and TRBJ1-2; D remains unclear. The germline V gene encodes CDR1 LGHDT and CDR2 YNNKEL (reference sequence). Trimming cost V 4 bases and J 4 bases, with 10 bases left between them. The CDR3 is made up of 13 amino acids. The CDR3 sequence is CASSRENLYGYTF. The CDR3 coding sequence is TGTGCCAGCAGCCGAGAGAACCTCTATGGCTACACCTTC.

This clonotype has ten or more counts. The genes are TRBV29-1 and TRBJ2-7; 11 nucleotides agree with TRBD1. Germline CDR1 reads SQVTM; CDR2 reads ANQGSEA. The V segment lost 6 bases and the J segment 4 bases; nucleotides outside the gene matches: 8. This CDR3 is 14 amino acids long. The CDR3 coding sequence is TGCAGCGTCGAGCGCGGGACAGGGGGGTACGAGCAGTACTTC. Its protein product is CSVERGTGGYEQYF.